This T cell receptor (beta chain) was observed in a study of vaccination and CD4 T cells after COVID-19. Study overall: Each person enrolled got two BNT162b2 or mRNA-1273 vaccine doses.

A note on this clonotype: Its antigen remains unidentified.

The treatment denotes: approximately 9-day PBMC culture with coronavirus spike peptide pools or control peptides (ViraFEST assay). The Oncomine TCR Beta short-read assay generated sequence data from the DNA of cultured CD4+ T cells. MiXCR, run by TCRdb on the PCR reads, gives a single entry per CDR3 protein. The table includes roughly 8,500 distinct CDR3 sequences, approximately 49% detected once. This TCR derives from a human donor who had recovered from COVID-19. Sequencing was carried out using CD4+ T cells from blood, cultured in vitro.

CDR3 loop: CASSPRGRWLWTEAFF. The DNA of the CDR3 is TGTGCCAGCAGCCCGAGGGGGCGTTGGCTGTGGACTGAAGCTTTCTTT. The genes are TRBV14 and TRBJ1-1, with 7 positions matching TRBD1. The germline V gene encodes CDR1 SGHDN and CDR2 FVKESK. The J segment lost 5 bases and the V segment lost 4 bases, leaving 13 bases of the junction unmatched. This CDR3 is built from 16 residues.